These 8 T cell receptor beta chains were sequenced from one sample in a study of T-cell memory formation after mild COVID-19. TCRdb processed the 5' RACE reads anew with MiXCR; each CDR3 protein has one entry. The sample includes 500,000 to 550,000 distinct CDR3 sequences, around 21% of them seen just once. The sequenced material came from PBMCs or a T cell subset sorted from them (not recorded which). Receptor source: an adult woman who had mild COVID-19 (a few samples of this study predate the infection). Cell type and time point are not known.

The CDR3 region has the DNA TGTGCCAGCAGCCCGGGACAGGGGGCGTATCGGGACACTGAAGCTTTCTTT. It is translated as CASSPGQGAYRDTEAFF. V and J are TRBV7-6 and TRBJ1-1; 12 bases fit TRBD1. In germline, CDR1 is SGHVS, CDR2 FNYEAQ. The trim removed 5 bases at V and 3 bases at J, leaving 10 bases unmatched. The CDR3 has 17 residues.

The chain couples TRBV4-2 to TRBJ2-7, with TRBD2 identical over 14 bases. Unmatched junction bases numbered 9, after V lost 3 bases and J lost 5 bases. The CDR3 consists of 17 residues. Germline CDR1 LGHNA, CDR2 YNFKEQ. Here the CDR3 reads CASSQGTSGRMGDEQYF. In nucleotides, the CDR3 is TGTGCCAGCAGCCAGGGGACTAGCGGGAGAATGGGCGACGAGCAGTACTTC.

This clonotype has at least ten counts. The chain couples TRBV7-6 to TRBJ2-1; D remains unclear. This CDR3 has 12 residues. Germline CDR1 is SGHVS and CDR2 is FNYEAQ. The ends were cut back, 1 base at V and 3 bases at J, with 1 base in the middle. The CDR3 DNA sequence: TGTGCCAGCAGCTTAGACTACAATGAGCAGTTCTTC. Translated: CASSLDYNEQFF.

This clonotype has a handful of counts. The chain recombines TRBV6-1 with TRBJ2-1; 8 positions agree with TRBD1. V was clipped by 4 bases and J by 3 bases; unmatched bases: 11. This CDR3 comprises 17 residues. Germline lookup yields CDR1 MNHNS and CDR2 SASEGT. The CDR3 sequence is CASSGTGYRPHYNEQFF. As DNA, the CDR3 is TGTGCCAGCAGTGGGACAGGGTATCGTCCCCACTACAATGAGCAGTTCTTC.

The V call is TRBV20-1, the J call TRBJ1-2; D unclear. CDR3 length: 15 residues. CDR1 DFQATT and CDR2 SNEGSKA come from the germline V gene (reference sequence). The V end was cut by 6 bases, the J end by 6 bases, with 23 bases between. CDR3 coding DNA: TGCAGTGCCGCTAACAGCATCTCCAGTTTCGATGGCTACACCTTC. Its protein product is CSAANSISSFDGYTF.

This clonotype was found many times. The chain recombines TRBV5-5 with TRBJ2-5, with D perhaps matching TRBD1 or TRBD2 (5 bases each). Per the germline V gene, CDR1 is SGHKS and CDR2 is YYEKEE (reference sequence). The CDR3 length is 17 residues. With 7 bases removed from V and 4 bases from J, the gap between germline ends came to 26 bases. CDR3 sequence (DNA): TGTGCCAGCGGAACTGACCCGGGCAGGGACGTAAGAGAGACCCAGTACTTC. Translating gives CASGTDPGRDVRETQYF.

The chain recombines TRBV4-3 with TRBJ2-7, with 11 bases that match TRBD1. The CDR3 totals 15 residues. V lost 4 bases, J lost 2 bases, and 4 bases stayed unmatched. The V gene's germline CDR1 is LGHNA and CDR2 YSLEER. CDR3 protein: CASSPGTGGAYEQYF. The CDR3 DNA reads as TGCGCCAGCAGCCCCGGGACAGGGGGGGCCTACGAGCAGTACTTC.

The DNA for the CDR3 is TGTGCCAGCAGTTACTTCTACCCCCCGGACAGGGGGCCGTCTGGAAACACCATATATTTT. As protein: CASSYFYPPDRGPSGNTIYF. The chain combines TRBV6-5 with TRBJ1-3; 11 nucleotides align to TRBD1. Germline trimming cut 1 base from V and 1 base from J; bases unmatched to any gene: 12. The CDR3 spans 20 residues. CDR1 is MNHEY and CDR2 is SVGAGI in the germline V gene.